The rows below give T cell receptor beta chains drawn from one sample of a study of T cell repertoires in cytomegalovirus infection. Their target antigens are unknown. In TCRdb, the reads were re-called with MiXCR into one record per CDR3 protein. This sample has roughly 920,000 distinct CDR3 sequences, with approximately 31% found just once. Sequenced here: cultured CD8+ T cells from PBMCs, sampled from culture after CMV antigen stimulation. The receptors were gathered from a human donor in good health (CMV status not recorded). Some clones in this sample may be carry-over from other donors' samples. The CDR3 runs from the conserved cysteine through the conserved F or W. A D gene is named only where the DNA matches it firmly. Only part of the rows carry a size: once, few, many, or a class if the clone is expanded.

>TRBV7-6|few|NA|TRBJ2-3
CASSPSVRHTDTQYF
TGTGCCAGCAGCCCCTCAGTTCGGCACACAGATACGCAGTATTTT
>TRBV9|NA|TRBD2|TRBJ2-1
CASSVAGSGAYNEQFF
TGTGCCAGCAGCGTAGCGGGTAGCGGGGCCTACAATGAGCAGTTCTTC
>TRBV7-8|few|NA|TRBJ1-4
CASSTQEGDEKLFF
TGTGCCAGCAGCACACAGGAGGGGGATGAAAAACTGTTTTTT
>TRBV27|NA|NA|TRBJ1-2
CASSLSGDTPSNYGYTF
TGTGCCAGCAGTTTATCAGGGGACACTCCCTCTAACTATGGCTACACCTTC
>TRBV19|few|TRBD1|TRBJ2-7
CASTDRYSYEQYF
TGTGCCAGTACGGACAGGTACTCCTACGAGCAGTACTTC
>TRBV6-5|few|NA|TRBJ2-1
CASSYSSTKSMYNEQFF
TGTGCCAGCAGTTACTCCTCGACAAAAAGTATGTACAATGAGCAGTTCTTC
>TRBV28|few|TRBD1|TRBJ1-1
CASSPADRGLTEAFF
TGTGCCAGCAGTCCGGCCGACAGGGGCCTCACTGAAGCTTTCTTT
>TRBV24-1|NA|TRBD1|TRBJ2-5
CATSDPTGVETQYF
TGTGCCACCAGTGACCCTACAGGGGTGGAGACCCAGTACTTC
>TRBV7-9|few|NA|TRBJ1-4
CASSLSYRASNEKLFF
TGTGCCAGCAGCTTATCCTACAGGGCTTCTAATGAAAAACTGTTTTTT
>TRBV7-8|many|NA|TRBJ1-1
CASSPNLAGTEAFF
TGTGCCAGCAGCCCCAATCTGGCGGGGACTGAAGCTTTCTTT
>TRBV19|NA|NA|TRBJ1-6
CASSINREGNSPLHF
TGTGCCAGTAGTATCAATCGGGAAGGTAATTCACCCCTCCACTTT
>TRBV7-6|many|NA|TRBJ2-2
CASSPSAAPSTGELFF
TGTGCTAGCAGCCCCTCGGCAGCCCCGAGTACCGGGGAGCTGTTTTTT
>TRBV20-1|few|TRBD1|TRBJ2-3
CSAPVRDRGSDTQYF
TGCAGTGCACCGGTCCGGGACAGGGGGTCAGATACGCAGTATTTT
>TRBV7-6|many|NA|TRBJ1-3
CASSLSWDGNTIYF
TGTGCCAGCAGCTTAAGTTGGGATGGAAACACCATATATTTT
>TRBV24-1|NA|NA|TRBJ2-1
CATSGRQGPFDEQFF
TGTGCCACCAGTGGGAGGCAGGGGCCCTTCGATGAGCAGTTCTTC
>TRBV6-5|NA|NA|TRBJ2-3
CASRPLARGPGDTQYF
TGTGCCAGCAGACCCCTAGCGCGGGGGCCTGGGGATACGCAGTATTTT
>TRBV6-5|NA|NA|TRBJ2-2
CASSYGRVRELFF
TGTGCCAGCAGTTACGGGCGAGTACGGGAGCTGTTTTTT
>TRBV12-5|many|TRBD1|TRBJ1-4
CASGSTGQANEKLFF
TGTGCTAGTGGTTCGACAGGGCAGGCTAATGAAAAACTGTTTTTT
>TRBV10-3|NA|NA|TRBJ1-1
CATGLGGVVTEAFF
TGTGCCACCGGGTTAGGGGGTGTGGTAACTGAAGCTTTCTTT
>TRBV13|NA|NA|TRBJ2-2
CASSLEGDGGNTGELFF
TGTGCCAGCAGCTTAGAAGGCGATGGCGGGAACACCGGGGAGCTGTTTTTT
>TRBV5-1|few|NA|TRBJ1-6
CASSSDTEYNSPLHF
TGCGCCAGCAGCTCTGATACAGAATATAATTCACCCCTCCACTTT
>TRBV3-1|few|NA|TRBJ2-2
CASSQERGIYRELFF
TGTGCCAGCAGCCAGGAGAGGGGGATTTATCGGGAGCTGTTTTTT
>TRBV6-6|once|TRBD2|TRBJ2-7
CASSYLLHRAGDVWEQYF
TGTGCCAGCAGTTACCTCCTCCACCGGGCGGGGGATGTCTGGGAGCAGTACTTC
>TRBV7-9|many|NA|TRBJ2-2
CASSSLTGNTGELFF
TGTGCCAGCAGCTCGCTGACAGGGAACACCGGGGAGCTGTTTTTT
>TRBV7-9|NA|NA|TRBJ1-1
CASSDRPDEAFF
TGTGCCAGCAGTGACAGACCAGATGAAGCTTTCTTT
>TRBV14|many|NA|TRBJ1-3
CASSLGDGNTIYF
TGTGCCAGCAGCCTCGGGGACGGAAACACCATATATTTT
>TRBV23-1|few|NA|TRBJ1-4
CASSQGEPPHTNEKLFF
TGCGCCAGCAGTCAAGGGGAGCCACCGCATACTAATGAAAAACTGTTTTTT
>TRBV9|NA|NA|TRBJ1-6
CASSPRQGRLNSPLHF
TGTGCCAGCAGCCCCCGTCAGGGGAGGCTCAATTCACCCCTCCACTTT
>TRBV28|NA|TRBD1|TRBJ1-5
CASSFRRQGGQPQHF
TGTGCCAGCAGTTTCCGCCGACAGGGGGGTCAGCCCCAGCATTTT
>TRBV27|NA|TRBD1|TRBJ1-2
CASSPPAGGGYTF
TGTGCCAGCAGCCCTCCGGCAGGGGGAGGCTACACCTTC
>TRBV19|NA|NA|TRBJ2-2
CASSIWAELAGELFF
TGTGCCAGTAGTATTTGGGCCGAATTGGCCGGGGAGCTGTTTTTT
>TRBV9|few|NA|TRBJ2-3
CASRYRDRSPDTQYF
TGTGCCAGCAGATACCGGGACCGCTCGCCAGATACGCAGTATTTT
>TRBV27|NA|TRBD1|TRBJ2-1
CASSSQQGVAYNEQFF
TGTGCCAGCAGTTCCCAACAGGGGGTGGCCTACAATGAGCAGTTCTTC
>TRBV7-9|few|TRBD1|TRBJ1-2
CASSPPQRTGGPDGYTF
TGTGCCAGCAGCCCCCCTCAGCGGACAGGGGGCCCGGATGGCTACACCTTC
>TRBV5-1|NA|TRBD1|TRBJ2-5
CASSSKFRDSLGETQYF
TGCGCCAGCAGCTCTAAATTTAGGGACAGCCTTGGTGAGACCCAGTACTTC
>TRBV12-3/TRBV12-4|NA|NA|TRBJ1-1
CASSSNPRIEAFF
TGTGCCAGCAGTTCCAATCCCCGTATCGAAGCTTTCTTT
>TRBV6-2/TRBV6-3|once|TRBD2|TRBJ2-1
CATKASGGGNEQFF
TGTGCCACCAAGGCTAGCGGGGGAGGTAATGAGCAGTTCTTC
>TRBV7-4|few|NA|TRBJ2-1
CASSLRQPDSSYNEQFF
TGTGCCAGCAGTCTTCGACAGCCTGATAGCTCCTACAATGAGCAGTTCTTC
>TRBV12-3/TRBV12-4|few|TRBD2|TRBJ2-1
CASSNLLAGGGNEQFF
TGTGCCAGCAGCAATCTACTAGCGGGGGGGGGTAATGAGCAGTTCTTC
>TRBV6-1|NA|TRBD1|TRBJ2-1
CASLIYPGTALYNEQFF
TGTGCCAGCCTAATATATCCCGGGACAGCCTTATACAATGAGCAGTTCTTC
>TRBV10-3|few|TRBD2|TRBJ2-3
CAISEALGGGFDTQYF
TGTGCCATCAGTGAGGCCCTAGGCGGGGGATTTGATACGCAGTATTTT